Given below is one T cell receptor (beta chain) in context. This entry belongs to a study of blood T cell repertoires in COVID-19. Libraries were prepared by immunoSEQ multiplex PCR; TCRdb keeps only in-frame clonotypes and omits some of them. The profile shows 25,000 to 35,000 clones, 85% to 95% of them singletons. V was shortened by 4 bases and J by 6 bases, with 12 bases between the two germline ends. CDR1 is LGHNA, CDR2 YSLEER, per germline. The CDR3 has 14 residues. The TCR was taken from a woman between 70 and 85 years old with COVID-19, enrolled during active disease. The sequencing input was peripheral blood. The chain couples TRBV4-3 to TRBJ2-2, with a possible D match to TRBD1 (6 bases). CDR3 DNA sequence: TGCGCCAGCAGCCCTCAGGGGATGGCCGGGGAGCTGTTTTTT. It translates to CASSPQGMAGELFF.